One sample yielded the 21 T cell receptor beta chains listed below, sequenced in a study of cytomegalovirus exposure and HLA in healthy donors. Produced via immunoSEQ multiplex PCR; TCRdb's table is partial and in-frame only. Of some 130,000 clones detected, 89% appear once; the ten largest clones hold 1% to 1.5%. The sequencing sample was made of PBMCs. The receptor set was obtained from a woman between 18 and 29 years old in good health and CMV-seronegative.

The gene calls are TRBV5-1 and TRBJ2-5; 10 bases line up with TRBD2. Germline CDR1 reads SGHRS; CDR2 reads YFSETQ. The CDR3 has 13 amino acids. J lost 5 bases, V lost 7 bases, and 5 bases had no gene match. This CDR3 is CASQAGGQETQYF. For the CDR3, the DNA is TGCGCCAGCCAAGCGGGGGGGCAGGAGACCCAGTACTTC.

The CDR3 DNA follows: TGTGCCAGCAGCCTGACTAGCGGGGCCCCCGGGGAGCTGTTTTTT. This sequence encodes CASSLTSGAPGELFF. V gene TRBV11-3 combines with J gene TRBJ2-2, with 11 bases matching TRBD2. Germline V gene lookup returns CDR1 SGHNT and CDR2 YENEEA. V dropped 5 bases and J dropped 6; count of bases not matched to a gene: 5. This CDR3 is built from 15 residues.

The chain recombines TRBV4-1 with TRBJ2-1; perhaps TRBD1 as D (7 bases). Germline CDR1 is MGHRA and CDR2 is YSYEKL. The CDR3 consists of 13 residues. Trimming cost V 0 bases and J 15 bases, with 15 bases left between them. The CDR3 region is CASSQDQGGWGFF. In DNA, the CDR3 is TGCGCCAGCAGCCAAGATCAGGGGGGCTGGGGGTTCTTC.

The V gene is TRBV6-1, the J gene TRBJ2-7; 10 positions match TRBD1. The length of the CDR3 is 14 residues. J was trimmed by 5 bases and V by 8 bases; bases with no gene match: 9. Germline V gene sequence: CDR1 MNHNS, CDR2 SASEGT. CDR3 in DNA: TGTGCCAGCCATAGATCCGGGACAGGGGACGAGCAGTACTTC. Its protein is CASHRSGTGDEQYF.

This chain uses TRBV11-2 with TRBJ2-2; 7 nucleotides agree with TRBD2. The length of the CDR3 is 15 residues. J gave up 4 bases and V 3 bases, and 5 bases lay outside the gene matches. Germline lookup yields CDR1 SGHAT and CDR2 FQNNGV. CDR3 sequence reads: CASSFGGFITGELFF. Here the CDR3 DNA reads TGTGCCAGCAGCTTCGGGGGGTTCATCACCGGGGAGCTGTTTTTT. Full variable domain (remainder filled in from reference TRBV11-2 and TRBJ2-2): EAGVAQSPRYKIIEKRQSVAFWCNPISGHATLYWYQQILGQGPKLLIQFQNNGVVDDSQLPKDRFSAERLKGVDSTLKIQPAKLEDSAVYLCASSFGGFITGELFFGEGSRLTVL.

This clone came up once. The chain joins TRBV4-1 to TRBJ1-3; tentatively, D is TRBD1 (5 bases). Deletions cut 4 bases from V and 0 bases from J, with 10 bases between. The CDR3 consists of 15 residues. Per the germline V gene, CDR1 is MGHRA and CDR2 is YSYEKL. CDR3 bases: TGCGCCAGCAGCCTGACAGACTTCTCTGGAAACACCATATATTTT. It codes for CASSLTDFSGNTIYF.

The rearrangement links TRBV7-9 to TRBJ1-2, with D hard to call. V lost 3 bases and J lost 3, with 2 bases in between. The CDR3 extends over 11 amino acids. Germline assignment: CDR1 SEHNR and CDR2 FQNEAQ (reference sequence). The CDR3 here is CASSFYYGYTF. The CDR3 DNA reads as TGTGCCAGCAGCTTCTACTATGGCTACACCTTC.

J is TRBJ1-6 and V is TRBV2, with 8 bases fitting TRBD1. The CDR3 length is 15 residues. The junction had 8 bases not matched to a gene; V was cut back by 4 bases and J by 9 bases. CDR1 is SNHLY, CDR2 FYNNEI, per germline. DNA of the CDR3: TGTGCCAGCAGTGTTGATTCAGGGGGCGGTTCACCCCTCCACTTT. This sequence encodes CASSVDSGGGSPLHF. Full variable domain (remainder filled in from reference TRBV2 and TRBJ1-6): EPEVTQTPSHQVTQMGQEVILRCVPISNHLYFYWYRQILGQKVEFLVSFYNNEISEKSEIFDDQFSVERPDGSNFTLKIRSTKLEDSAMYFCASSVDSGGGSPLHFGNGTRLTVT.

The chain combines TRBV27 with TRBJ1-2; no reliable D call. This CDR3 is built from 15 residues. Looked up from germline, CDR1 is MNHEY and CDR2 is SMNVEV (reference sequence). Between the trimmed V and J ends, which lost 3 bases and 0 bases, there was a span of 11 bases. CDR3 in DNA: TGTGCCAGCAGTTTCGGTTCGGCGGCTAACTATGGCTACACCTTC. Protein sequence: CASSFGSAANYGYTF.

CDR3 sequence reads: CASSLGPPRGGTEAFF. Written as DNA, the CDR3 is TGTGCCAGCAGCTTGGGACCCCCCCGGGGAGGCACTGAAGCTTTCTTT. The V gene is TRBV5-6, the J gene TRBJ1-1; D is unclear. The CDR3 extends over 16 amino acids. The ends were cut back, 0 bases at V and 4 bases at J, with 16 bases in the middle. Per germline, CDR1 SGHDT and CDR2 YYEEEE.

Written as DNA, the CDR3 is TGTGCCAGCAGTCTTAGGGCTTCGGCGGGGGGTTGGGCAGATACGCAGTATTTT. The encoded protein is CASSLRASAGGWADTQYF. The V and J genes are TRBV7-2 and TRBJ2-3; 8 nucleotides align to TRBD2. After removal of 6 bases from V and 4 bases from J, the junction contained 18 bases not matched to a gene. CDR3 length: 18 amino acids. The germline gives CDR1 SGHTA, CDR2 FQGNSA.

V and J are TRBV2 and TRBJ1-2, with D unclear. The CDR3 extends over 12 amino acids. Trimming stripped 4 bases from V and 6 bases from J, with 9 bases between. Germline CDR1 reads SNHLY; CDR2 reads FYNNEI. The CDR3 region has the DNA TGTGCCAGCAGTGTAACTATAGATGGCTACACCTTC. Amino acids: CASSVTIDGYTF.

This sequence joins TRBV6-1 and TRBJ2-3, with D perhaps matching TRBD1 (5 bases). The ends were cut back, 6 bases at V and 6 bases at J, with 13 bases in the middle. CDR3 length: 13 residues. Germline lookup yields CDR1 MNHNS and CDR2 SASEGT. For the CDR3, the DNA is TGTGCCAGCAGCCTCTGGGGCCAGGATACGCAGTATTTT. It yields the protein CASSLWGQDTQYF.

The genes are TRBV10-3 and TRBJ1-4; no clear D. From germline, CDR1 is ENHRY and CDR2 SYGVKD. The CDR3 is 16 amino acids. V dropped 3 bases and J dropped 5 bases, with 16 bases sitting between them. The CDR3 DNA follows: TGTGCCATCAGTGAAGTCCCCGAAGGAGCCAATGAAAAACTGTTTTTT. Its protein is CAISEVPEGANEKLFF.

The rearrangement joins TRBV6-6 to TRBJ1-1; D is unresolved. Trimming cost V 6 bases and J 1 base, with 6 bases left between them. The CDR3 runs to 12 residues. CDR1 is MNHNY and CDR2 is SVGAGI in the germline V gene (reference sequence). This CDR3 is CASSAENTEAFF. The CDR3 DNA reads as TGTGCCAGCAGCGCGGAGAACACTGAAGCTTTCTTT.

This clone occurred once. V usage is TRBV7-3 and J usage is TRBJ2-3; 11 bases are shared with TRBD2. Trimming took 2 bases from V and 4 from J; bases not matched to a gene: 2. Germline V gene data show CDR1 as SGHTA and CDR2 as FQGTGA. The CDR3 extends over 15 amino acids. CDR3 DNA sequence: TGTGCCAGCAGCTTATTGGGACTAGCGGCAGATACGCAGTATTTT. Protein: CASSLLGLAADTQYF.

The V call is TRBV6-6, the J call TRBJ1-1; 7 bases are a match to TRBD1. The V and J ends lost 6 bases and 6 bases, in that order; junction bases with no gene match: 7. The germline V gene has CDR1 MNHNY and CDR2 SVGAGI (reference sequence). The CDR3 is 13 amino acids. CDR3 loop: CASSSDRAPEAFF. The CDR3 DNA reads TGTGCCAGCAGCTCAGACAGGGCCCCTGAAGCTTTCTTT.

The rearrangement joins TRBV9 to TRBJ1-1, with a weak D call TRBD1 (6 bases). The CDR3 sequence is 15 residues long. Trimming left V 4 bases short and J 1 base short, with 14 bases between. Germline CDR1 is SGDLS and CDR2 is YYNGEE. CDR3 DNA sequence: TGTGCCAGCAGCCCGGAAGGACAGAGGAACACTGAAGCTTTCTTT. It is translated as CASSPEGQRNTEAFF.

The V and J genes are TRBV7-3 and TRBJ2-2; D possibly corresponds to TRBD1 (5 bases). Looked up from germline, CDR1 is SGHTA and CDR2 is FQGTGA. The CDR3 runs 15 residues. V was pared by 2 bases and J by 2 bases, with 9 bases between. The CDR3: CASSLGASNTGELFF. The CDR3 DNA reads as TGTGCCAGCAGCTTAGGGGCCTCTAACACCGGGGAGCTGTTTTTT.

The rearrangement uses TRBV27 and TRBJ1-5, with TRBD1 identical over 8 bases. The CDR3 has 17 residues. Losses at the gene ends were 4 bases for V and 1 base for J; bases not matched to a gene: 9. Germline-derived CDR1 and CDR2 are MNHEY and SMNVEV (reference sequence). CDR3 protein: CASSSRRDRNSNQPQHF. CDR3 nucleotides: TGTGCCAGCAGTTCCCGCCGGGACAGGAACAGCAATCAGCCCCAGCATTTT.

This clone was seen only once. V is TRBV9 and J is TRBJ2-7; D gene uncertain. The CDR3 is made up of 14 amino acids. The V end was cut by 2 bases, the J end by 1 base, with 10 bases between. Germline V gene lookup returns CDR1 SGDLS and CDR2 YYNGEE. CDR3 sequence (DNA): TGTGCCAGCAGCGTGACCCCAGGATCCTACGAGCAGTACTTC. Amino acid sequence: CASSVTPGSYEQYF.